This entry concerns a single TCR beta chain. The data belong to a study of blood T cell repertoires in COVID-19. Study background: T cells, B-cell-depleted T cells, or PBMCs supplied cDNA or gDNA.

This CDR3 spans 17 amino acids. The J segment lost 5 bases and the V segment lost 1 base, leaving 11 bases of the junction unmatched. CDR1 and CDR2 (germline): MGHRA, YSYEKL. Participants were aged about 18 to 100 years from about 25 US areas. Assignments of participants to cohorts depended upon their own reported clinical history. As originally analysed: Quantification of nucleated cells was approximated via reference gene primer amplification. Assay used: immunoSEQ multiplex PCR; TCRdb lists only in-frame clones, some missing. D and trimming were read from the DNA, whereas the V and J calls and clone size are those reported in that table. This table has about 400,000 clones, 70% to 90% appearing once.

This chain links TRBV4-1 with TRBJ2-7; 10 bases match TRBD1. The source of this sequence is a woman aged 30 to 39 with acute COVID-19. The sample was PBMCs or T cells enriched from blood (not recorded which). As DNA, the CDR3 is TGCGCCAGCAGCCAAGCCTCCGGGACAGGGGTATCCCACGAGCAGTACTTC. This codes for CASSQASGTGVSHEQYF.